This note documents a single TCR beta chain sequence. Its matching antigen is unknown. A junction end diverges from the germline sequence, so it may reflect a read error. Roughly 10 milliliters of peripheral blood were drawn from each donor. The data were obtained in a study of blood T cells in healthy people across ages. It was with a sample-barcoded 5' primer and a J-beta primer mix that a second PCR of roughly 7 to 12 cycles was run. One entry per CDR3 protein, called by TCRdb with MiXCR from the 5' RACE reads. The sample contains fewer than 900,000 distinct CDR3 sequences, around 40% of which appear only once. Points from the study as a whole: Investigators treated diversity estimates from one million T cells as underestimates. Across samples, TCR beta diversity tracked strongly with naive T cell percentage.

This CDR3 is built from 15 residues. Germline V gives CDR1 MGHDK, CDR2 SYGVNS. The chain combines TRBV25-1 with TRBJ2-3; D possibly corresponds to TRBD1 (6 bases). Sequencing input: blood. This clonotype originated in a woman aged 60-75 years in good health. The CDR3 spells CTSSDPRGGTDTQYF. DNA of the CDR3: TGTACCAGCAGTGACCCCAGGGGAGGCACAGATACGCAGTATTTT.